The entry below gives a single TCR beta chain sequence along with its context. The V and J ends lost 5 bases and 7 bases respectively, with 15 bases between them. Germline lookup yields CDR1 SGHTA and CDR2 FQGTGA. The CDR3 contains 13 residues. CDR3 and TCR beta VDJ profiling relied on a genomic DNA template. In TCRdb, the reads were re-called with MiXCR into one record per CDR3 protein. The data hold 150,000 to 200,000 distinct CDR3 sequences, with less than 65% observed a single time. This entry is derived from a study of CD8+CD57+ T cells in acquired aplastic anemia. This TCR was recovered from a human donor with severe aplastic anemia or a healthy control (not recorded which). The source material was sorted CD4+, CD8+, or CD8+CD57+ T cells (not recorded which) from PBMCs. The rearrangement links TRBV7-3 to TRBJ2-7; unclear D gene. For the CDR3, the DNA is TGTGCCAGCAGCCAATACCAAGGGTTAGAGCAGTACTTC. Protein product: CASSQYQGLEQYF.